This T cell receptor (beta chain) was profiled in a study of PD-1 blockade in classical Hodgkin lymphoma. Time point here: cycle 4 day 1 (C4D1), after more than five weeks of nivolumab. After autologous stem cell transplantation all patients relapsed, and prior brentuximab vedotin exposure differed between cohorts. The CDR3 extends over 14 amino acids. This clone was detected once. Here immunoSEQ multiplex PCR was the method, and the copy in TCRdb shows in-frame clones only, minus some. The sample holds over 6,500 clones, roughly 82% seen once. This chain connects TRBV6-7 to TRBJ2-5; the D is unclear. Gene TRBJ2-7 matches the end of the DNA better, so the J call may be wrong. Being an ORF, TRBV6-7 has a function that is uncertain. The specimen was peripheral blood mononuclear cells (PBMCs), collected before the fourth cycle of nivolumab. The sequence came from a human donor with classical Hodgkin lymphoma. DNA of the CDR3: TGTGCCAGCAGTTACAATGGCAAGACCTACGAGCAGTACTTC. It codes for CASSYNGKTYEQYF.